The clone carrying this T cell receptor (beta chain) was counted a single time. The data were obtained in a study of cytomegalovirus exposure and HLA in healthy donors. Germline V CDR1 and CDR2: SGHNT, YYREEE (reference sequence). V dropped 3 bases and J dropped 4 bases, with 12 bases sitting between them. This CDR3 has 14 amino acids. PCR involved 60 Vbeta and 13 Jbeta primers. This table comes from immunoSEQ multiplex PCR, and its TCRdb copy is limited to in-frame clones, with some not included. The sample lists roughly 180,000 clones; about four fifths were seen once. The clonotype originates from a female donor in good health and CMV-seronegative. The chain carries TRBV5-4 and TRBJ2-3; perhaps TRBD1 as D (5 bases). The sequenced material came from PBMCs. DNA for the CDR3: TGTGCCAGCAGCTACGGATTGGGGCCAGATACGCAGTATTTT. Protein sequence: CASSYGLGPDTQYF.